This T cell receptor beta chain originates from a study of T cells in Graves' hyperthyroidism and ophthalmopathy. CDR3 length equals 13 residues. V lost 1 base to trimming and J lost 8 bases, with 11 bases between them. CDR1 and CDR2 from the germline V gene are DFQATT and SNEGSKA (reference sequence). RNA transcripts provided the source from which TCR beta CDR3 regions were amplified. Using the HTBI primer set, a first-round RT-PCR was run on the TCR CDR3. TCRdb fed the multiplex PCR reads into MiXCR, producing one record per CDR3 protein. The sample shows 700,000 or so distinct CDR3 sequences, about a sixth of them seen only once. Study observations and caveats: Researchers report that a 13 V-J model separated ophthalmopathy from stable hyperthyroidism. Model output signaled ophthalmopathy a median about 6.3 months ahead of onset.

Concerning this clonotype itself: Its matching antigen is unknown.

The definition of stable Graves' hyperthyroidism was no ophthalmopathy progression within 18 months. V and J are TRBV20-1 and TRBJ1-4, with unresolved D. Input material: blood. This TCR derives from a young man with Graves' hyperthyroidism. The CDR3 nucleotides are TGCAGTGCTAGAGGGAGGGTTGGCGAAAAACTGTTTTTT. Protein: CSARGRVGEKLFF.